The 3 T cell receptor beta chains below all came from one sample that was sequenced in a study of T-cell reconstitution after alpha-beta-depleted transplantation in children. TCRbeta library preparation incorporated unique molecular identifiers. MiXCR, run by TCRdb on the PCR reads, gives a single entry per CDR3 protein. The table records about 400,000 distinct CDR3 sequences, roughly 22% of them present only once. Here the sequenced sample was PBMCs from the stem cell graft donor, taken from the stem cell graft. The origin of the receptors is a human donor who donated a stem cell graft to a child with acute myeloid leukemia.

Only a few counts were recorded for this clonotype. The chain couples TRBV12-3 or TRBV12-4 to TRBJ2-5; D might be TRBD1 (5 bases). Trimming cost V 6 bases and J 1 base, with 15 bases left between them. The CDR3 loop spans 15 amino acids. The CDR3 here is CASRPGTGAQETQYF. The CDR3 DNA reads TGTGCCAGCAGACCCGGTACAGGAGCCCAAGAGACCCAGTACTTC.

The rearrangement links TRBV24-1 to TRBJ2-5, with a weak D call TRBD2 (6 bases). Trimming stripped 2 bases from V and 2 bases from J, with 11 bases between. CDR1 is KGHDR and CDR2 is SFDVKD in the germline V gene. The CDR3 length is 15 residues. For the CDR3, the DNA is TGTGCCACCAGTGATTCCGGTGGGGGGCAAGAGACCCAGTACTTC. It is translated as CATSDSGGGQETQYF.

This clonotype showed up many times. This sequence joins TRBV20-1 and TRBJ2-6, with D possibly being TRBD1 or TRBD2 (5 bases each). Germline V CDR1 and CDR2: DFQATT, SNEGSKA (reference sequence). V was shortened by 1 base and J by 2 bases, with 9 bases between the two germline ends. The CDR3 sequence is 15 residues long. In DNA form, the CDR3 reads TGCAGTGCTAGAGTTCGGGACGCTGGGGCCAACGTCCTGACTTTC. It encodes CSARVRDAGANVLTF.